This TCR beta chain derives from a study of T cell responses to AZD1222 COVID-19 vaccine. The protocol was immunoSEQ multiplex PCR, while the TCRdb copy is restricted to in-frame clones and leaves out a portion. The table includes some 140,000 clones, 80% to 95% detected once. This clone was counted a single time. Its antigen is currently unknown. Germline V gene sequence: CDR1 KGHDR, CDR2 SFDVKD. V gave up 12 bases and J gave up 1 base, with 11 bases separating them. The length of the CDR3 is 12 residues. Whole-study results and caveats: Among the donors, most were white British and more were female, and clonal diversity was possibly underestimated. Baseline seropositivity characterized only six AZD1222 recipients.

The source of this sequence is an adult in good health. The sequences come from peripheral blood, collected on day 0 of AZD1222 vaccination. The gene calls are TRBV24-1 and TRBJ1-1; no reliable D call. CDR3 DNA: TGTGCCTCCTCCCGGGGGAACACTGAAGCTTTCTTT. This sequence encodes CASSRGNTEAFF.